This T cell receptor beta chain was captured in a study of STAT5B mutations in CD4+ large granular lymphocyte leukemia. The assay was run at survey level. How the authors handled the data: Productive clonotypes were detectable down to 2.59 x 10-5 frequency. Data came from immunoSEQ multiplex PCR; TCRdb stores just in-frame clones and leaves some out. Clone size and the V and J calls come from that table; the DNA yielded D and trimming. The sample contains roughly 41,000 clones, more than 70% of which appear only once. On this clone: Antigen specificity is unknown.

The CDR3 has 14 amino acids. Germline-derived CDR1 and CDR2 are MNHEY and SVGAGI. V lost 0 bases to trimming and J lost 0 bases, with 5 bases between them. Findings of the study overall: Top patient clones used TRBV06 genes more often: 8/27 versus 2/35 in controls.

Buffy coats from healthy blood donors served as controls. This TCR derives from a human donor in good health. The V gene is TRBV6-5, the J gene TRBJ1-2; D gene uncertain. Sequences were obtained from CD4+ T cells from blood buffy coats. This chain's CDR3 is CASSYSAANYGYTF. The CDR3, as DNA: TGTGCCAGCAGTTACTCTGCCGCTAACTATGGCTACACCTTC.